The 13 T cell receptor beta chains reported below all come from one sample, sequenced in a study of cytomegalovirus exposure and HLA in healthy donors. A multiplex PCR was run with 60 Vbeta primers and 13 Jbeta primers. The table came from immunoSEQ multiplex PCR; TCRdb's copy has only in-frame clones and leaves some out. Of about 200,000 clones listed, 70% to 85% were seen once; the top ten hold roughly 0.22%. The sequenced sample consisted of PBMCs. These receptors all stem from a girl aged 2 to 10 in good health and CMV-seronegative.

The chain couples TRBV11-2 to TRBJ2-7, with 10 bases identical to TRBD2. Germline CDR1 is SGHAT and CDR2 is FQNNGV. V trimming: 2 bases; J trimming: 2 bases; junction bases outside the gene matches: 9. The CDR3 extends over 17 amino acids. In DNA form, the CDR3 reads TGTGCCAGCAGCTTACTGACTAGCGGGCTTGTTCCCTACGAGCAGTACTTC. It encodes CASSLLTSGLVPYEQYF.

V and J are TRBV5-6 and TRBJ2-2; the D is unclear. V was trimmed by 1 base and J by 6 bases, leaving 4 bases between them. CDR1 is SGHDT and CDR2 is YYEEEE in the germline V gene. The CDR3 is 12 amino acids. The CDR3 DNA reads TGTGCCAGCAGCTTGTTAGCCGGGGAGCTGTTTTTT. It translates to CASSLLAGELFF.

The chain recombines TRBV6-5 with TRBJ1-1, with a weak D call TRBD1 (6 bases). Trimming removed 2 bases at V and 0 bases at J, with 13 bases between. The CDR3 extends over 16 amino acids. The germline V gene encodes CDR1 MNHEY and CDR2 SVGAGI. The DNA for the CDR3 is TGTGCCAGCAGTTACGAGGGGGGGAGCCTGAACACTGAAGCTTTCTTT. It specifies CASSYEGGSLNTEAFF.

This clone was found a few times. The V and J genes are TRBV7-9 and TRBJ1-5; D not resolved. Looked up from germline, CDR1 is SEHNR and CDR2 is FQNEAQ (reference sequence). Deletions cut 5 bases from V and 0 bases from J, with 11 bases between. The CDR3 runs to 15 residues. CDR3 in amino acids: CASSPFRGSNQPQHF. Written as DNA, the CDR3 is TGTGCCAGCAGCCCCTTTCGGGGTAGCAATCAGCCCCAGCATTTT.

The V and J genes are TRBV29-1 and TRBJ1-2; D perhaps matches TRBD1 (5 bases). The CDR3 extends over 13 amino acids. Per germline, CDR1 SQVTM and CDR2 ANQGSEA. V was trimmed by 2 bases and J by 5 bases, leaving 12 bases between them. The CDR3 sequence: CSVELTESYGYTF. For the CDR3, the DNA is TGCAGCGTTGAACTGACAGAAAGTTATGGCTACACCTTC.

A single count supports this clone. Written as DNA, the CDR3 is TGTGCCAGCAGCTCGATTCGGGGGTGGGGCTATGGCTACACCTTC. It encodes CASSSIRGWGYGYTF. The J gene is TRBJ1-2, the V gene TRBV11-2; possibly TRBD1 for D (5 bases). V lost 4 bases, J lost 4 bases, and 16 bases lay in between. The CDR3 spans 15 residues. The germline gives CDR1 SGHAT, CDR2 FQNNGV.

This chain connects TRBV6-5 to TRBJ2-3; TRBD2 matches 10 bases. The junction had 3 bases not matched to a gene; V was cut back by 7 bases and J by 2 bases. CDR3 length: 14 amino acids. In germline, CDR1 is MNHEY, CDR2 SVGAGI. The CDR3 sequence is CASKRGGPTDTQYF. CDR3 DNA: TGTGCCAGCAAGCGGGGGGGCCCCACAGATACGCAGTATTTT.

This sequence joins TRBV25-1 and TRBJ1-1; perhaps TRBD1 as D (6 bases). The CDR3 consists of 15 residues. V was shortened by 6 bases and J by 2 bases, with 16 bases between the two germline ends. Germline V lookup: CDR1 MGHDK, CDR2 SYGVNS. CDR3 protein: CASRAWTAFNTEAFF. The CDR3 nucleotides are TGTGCCAGCAGAGCCTGGACAGCCTTTAACACTGAAGCTTTCTTT.

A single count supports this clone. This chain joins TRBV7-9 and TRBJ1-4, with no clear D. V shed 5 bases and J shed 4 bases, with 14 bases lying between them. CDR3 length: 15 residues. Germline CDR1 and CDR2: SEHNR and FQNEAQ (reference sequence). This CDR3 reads CASSLLSGLNEKLFF. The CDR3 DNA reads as TGTGCCAGCAGCCTCCTCTCCGGACTTAATGAAAAACTGTTTTTT.

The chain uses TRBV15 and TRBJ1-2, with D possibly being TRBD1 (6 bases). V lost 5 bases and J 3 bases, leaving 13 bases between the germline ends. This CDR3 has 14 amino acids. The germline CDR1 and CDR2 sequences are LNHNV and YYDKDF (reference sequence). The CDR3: CATSVLQGHYGYTF. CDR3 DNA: TGTGCCACCAGCGTATTACAGGGTCACTATGGCTACACCTTC. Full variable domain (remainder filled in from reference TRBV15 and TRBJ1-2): DAMVIQNPRYQVTQFGKPVTLSCSQTLNHNVMYWYQQKSSQAPKLLFHYYDKDFNNEADTPDNFQSRRPNTSFCFLDIRSPGLGDTAMYLCATSVLQGHYGYTFGSGTRLTVV.

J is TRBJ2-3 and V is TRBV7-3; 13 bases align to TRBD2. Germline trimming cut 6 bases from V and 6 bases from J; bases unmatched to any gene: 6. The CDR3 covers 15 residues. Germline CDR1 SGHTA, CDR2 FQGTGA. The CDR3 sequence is CASRPGTSGADTQYF. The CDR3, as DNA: TGTGCCAGCAGGCCGGGGACTAGCGGGGCGGATACGCAGTATTTT.

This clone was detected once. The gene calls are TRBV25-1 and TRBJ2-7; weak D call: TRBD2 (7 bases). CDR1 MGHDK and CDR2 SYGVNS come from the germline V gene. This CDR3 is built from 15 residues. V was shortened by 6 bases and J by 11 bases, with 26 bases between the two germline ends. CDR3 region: CASSDSREGVGTKYF. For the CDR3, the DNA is TGTGCCAGCAGCGACTCCAGGGAGGGGGTGGGGACTAAGTACTTC.

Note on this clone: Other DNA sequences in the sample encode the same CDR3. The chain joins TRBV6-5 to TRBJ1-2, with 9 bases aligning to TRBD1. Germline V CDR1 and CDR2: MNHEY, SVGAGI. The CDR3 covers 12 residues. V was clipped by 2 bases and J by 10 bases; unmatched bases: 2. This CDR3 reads CASSYDRGSYTF. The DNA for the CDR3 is TGTGCCAGCAGTTACGACAGGGGGTCCTACACCTTC.